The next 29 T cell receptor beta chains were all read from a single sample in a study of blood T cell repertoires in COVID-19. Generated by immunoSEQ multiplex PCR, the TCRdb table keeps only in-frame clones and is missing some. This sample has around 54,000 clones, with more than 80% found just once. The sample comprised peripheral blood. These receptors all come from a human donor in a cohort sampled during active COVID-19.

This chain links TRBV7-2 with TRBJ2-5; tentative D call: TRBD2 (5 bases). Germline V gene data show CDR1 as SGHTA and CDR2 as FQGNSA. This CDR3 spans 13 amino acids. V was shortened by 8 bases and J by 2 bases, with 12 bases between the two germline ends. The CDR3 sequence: CASRQAGQETQYF. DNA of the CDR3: TGTGCCAGCCGTCAGGCGGGTCAAGAGACCCAGTACTTC.

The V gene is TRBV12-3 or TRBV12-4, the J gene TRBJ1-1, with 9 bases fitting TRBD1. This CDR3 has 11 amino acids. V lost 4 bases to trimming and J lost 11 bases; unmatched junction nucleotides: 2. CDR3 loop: CASSWDRAAFF. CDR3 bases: TGTGCCAGCAGTTGGGACAGGGCGGCTTTCTTT.

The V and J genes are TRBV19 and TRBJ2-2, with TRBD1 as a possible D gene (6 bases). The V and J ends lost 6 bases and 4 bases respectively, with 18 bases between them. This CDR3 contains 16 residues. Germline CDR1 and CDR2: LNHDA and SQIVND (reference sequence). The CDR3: CASSPRAGVSTGELFF. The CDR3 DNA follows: TGTGCCAGTAGCCCCCGGGCAGGGGTAAGCACCGGGGAGCTGTTTTTT.

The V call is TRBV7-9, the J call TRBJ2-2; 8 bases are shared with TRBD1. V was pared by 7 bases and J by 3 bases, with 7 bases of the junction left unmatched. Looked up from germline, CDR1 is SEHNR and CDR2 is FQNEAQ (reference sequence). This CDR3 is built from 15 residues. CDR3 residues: CASNPDRVDTGELFF. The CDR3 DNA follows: TGTGCCAGCAACCCGGACAGGGTGGACACCGGGGAGCTGTTTTTT.

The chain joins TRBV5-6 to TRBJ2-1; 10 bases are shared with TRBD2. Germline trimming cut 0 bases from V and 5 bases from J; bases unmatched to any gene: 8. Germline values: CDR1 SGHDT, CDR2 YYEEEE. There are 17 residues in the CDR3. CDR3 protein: CASSLDTSGIGNNEQFF. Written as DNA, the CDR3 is TGTGCCAGCAGCTTGGATACTAGCGGGATCGGCAACAATGAGCAGTTCTTC.

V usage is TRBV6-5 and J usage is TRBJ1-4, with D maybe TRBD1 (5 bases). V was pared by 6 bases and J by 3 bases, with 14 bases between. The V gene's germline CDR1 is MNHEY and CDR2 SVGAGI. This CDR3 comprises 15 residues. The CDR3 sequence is CASRSDRSANEKLFF. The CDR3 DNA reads TGTGCCAGCAGGTCTGACAGATCGGCTAATGAAAAACTGTTTTTT.

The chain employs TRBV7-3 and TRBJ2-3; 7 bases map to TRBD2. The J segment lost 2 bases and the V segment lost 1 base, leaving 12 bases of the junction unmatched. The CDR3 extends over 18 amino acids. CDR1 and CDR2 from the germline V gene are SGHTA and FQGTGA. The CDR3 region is CASSLSVASGSPTDTQYF. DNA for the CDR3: TGTGCCAGCAGCTTAAGCGTGGCTAGCGGCAGCCCCACAGATACGCAGTATTTT. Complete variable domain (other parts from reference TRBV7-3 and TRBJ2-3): GAGVSQTPSNKVTEKGKYVELRCDPISGHTALYWYRQSLGQGPEFLIYFQGTGAADDSGLPNDRFFAVRPEGSVSTLKIQRTERGDSAVYLCASSLSVASGSPTDTQYFGPGTRLTVL.

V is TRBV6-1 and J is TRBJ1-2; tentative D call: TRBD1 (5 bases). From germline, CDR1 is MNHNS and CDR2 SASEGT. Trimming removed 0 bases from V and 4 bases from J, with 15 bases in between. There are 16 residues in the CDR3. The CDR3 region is CASSEASGREGYGYTF. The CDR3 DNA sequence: TGTGCCAGCAGTGAAGCTTCAGGCAGGGAGGGCTATGGCTACACCTTC.

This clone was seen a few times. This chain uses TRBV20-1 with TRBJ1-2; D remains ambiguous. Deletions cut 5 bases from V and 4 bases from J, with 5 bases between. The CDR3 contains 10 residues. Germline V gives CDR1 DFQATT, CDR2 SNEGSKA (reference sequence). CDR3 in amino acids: CSAFIYGYTF. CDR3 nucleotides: TGCAGTGCTTTCATCTATGGCTACACCTTC.

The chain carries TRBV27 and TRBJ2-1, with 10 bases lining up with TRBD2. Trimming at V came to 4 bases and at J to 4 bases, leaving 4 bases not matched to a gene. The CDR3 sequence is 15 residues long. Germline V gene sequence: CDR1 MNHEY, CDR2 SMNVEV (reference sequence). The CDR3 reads CASSWNSGRYNEQFF. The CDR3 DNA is TGTGCCAGCAGTTGGAATAGCGGGAGGTACAATGAGCAGTTCTTC.

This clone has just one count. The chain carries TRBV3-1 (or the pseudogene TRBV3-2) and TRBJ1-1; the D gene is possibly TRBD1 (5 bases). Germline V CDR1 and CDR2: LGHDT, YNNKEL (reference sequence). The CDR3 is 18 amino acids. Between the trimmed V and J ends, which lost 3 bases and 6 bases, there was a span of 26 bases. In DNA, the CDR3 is TGTGCCAGCAGCCACAATCCTGGGGCAGGGAGGATGAGAGCTGAAGCTTTCTTT. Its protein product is CASSHNPGAGRMRAEAFF.

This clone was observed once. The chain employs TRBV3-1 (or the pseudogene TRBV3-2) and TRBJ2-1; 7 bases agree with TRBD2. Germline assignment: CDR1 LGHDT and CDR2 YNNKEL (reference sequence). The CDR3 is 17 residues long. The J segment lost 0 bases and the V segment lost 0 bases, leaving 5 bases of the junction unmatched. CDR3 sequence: CASSQDPRTSSYNEQFF. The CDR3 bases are TGTGCCAGCAGCCAAGATCCCCGGACTAGCTCCTACAATGAGCAGTTCTTC.

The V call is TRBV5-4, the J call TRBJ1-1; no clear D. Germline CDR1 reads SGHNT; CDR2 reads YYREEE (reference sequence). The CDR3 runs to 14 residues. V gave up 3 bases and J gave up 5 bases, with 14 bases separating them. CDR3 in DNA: TGTGCCAGCAGCTATAAAAGCGGAGGAACTGAAGCTTTCTTT. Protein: CASSYKSGGTEAFF.

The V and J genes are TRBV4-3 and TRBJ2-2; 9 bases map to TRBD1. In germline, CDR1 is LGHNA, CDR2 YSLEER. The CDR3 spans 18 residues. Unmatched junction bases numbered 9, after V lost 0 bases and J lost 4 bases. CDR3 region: CASSQDPGGTGSTGELFF. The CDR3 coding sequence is TGCGCCAGCAGCCAAGATCCCGGGGGGACAGGGTCCACCGGGGAGCTGTTTTTT.

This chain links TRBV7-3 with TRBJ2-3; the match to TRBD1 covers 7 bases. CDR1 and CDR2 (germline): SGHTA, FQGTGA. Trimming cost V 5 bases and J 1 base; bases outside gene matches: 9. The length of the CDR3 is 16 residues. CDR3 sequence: CASSLQTGQGTDTQYF. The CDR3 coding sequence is TGTGCCAGCAGCCTCCAGACAGGGCAGGGCACAGATACGCAGTATTTT.

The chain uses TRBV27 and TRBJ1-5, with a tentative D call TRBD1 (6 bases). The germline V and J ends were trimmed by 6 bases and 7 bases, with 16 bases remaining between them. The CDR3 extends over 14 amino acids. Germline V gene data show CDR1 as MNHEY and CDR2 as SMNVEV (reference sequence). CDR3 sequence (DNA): TGTGCCAGCAGAAAGAGGGGGGGCTGGCAGCCCCAGCATTTT. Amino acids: CASRKRGGWQPQHF.

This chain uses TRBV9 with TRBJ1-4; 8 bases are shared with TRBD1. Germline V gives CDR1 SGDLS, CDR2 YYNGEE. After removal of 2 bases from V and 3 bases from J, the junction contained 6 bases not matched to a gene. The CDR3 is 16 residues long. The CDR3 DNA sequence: TGTGCCAGCAGCGTTGGACAGGGAACAGCTAATGAAAAACTGTTTTTT. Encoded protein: CASSVGQGTANEKLFF.

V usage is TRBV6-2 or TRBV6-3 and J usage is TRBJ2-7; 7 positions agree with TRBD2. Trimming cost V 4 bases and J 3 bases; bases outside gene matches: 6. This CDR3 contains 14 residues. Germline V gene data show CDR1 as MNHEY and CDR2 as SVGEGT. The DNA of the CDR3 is TGTGCCAGCAGTTTGGGGACTATTGGCTACGAGCAGTACTTC. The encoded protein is CASSLGTIGYEQYF.

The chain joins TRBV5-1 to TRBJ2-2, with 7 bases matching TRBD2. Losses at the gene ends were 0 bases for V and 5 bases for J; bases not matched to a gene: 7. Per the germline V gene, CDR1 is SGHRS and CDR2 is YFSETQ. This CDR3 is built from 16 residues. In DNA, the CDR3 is TGCGCCAGCAGCTTGGCTGGCGGGGGAACTACCGGGGAGCTGTTTTTT. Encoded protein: CASSLAGGGTTGELFF.

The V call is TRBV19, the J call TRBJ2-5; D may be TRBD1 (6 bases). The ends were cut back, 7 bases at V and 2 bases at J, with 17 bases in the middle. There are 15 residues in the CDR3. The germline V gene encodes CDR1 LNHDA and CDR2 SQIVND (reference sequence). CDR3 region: CASKGIGTQQETQYF. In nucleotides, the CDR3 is TGTGCCAGTAAGGGCATCGGGACACAGCAAGAGACCCAGTACTTC.

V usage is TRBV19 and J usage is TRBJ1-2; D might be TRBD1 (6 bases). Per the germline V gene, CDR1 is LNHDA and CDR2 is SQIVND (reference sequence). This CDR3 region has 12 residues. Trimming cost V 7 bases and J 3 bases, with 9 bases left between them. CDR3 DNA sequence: TGTGCCAGTAAACAGGGACACTATGGCTACACCTTC. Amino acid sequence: CASKQGHYGYTF. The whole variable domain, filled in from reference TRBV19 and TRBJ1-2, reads DGGITQSPKYLFRKEGQNVTLSCEQNLNHDAMYWYRQDPGQGLRLIYYSQIVNDFQKGDIAEGYSVSREKKESFPLTVTSAQKNPTAFYLCASKQGHYGYTFGSGTRLTVV.

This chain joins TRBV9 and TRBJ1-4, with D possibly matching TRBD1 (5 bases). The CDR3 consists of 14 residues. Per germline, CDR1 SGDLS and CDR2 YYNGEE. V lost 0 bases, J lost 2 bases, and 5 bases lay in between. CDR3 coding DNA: TGTGCCAGCAGCGTAGCAGGGACTAATGAAAAACTGTTTTTT. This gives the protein CASSVAGTNEKLFF.

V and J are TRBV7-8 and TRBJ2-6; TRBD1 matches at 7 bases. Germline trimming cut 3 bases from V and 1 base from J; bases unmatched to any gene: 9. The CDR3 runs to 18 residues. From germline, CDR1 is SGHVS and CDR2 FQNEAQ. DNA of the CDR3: TGTGCCAGCAGCTTGGTGGGACAGCTTATTTCTGGGGCCAACGTCCTGACTTTC. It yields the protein CASSLVGQLISGANVLTF.

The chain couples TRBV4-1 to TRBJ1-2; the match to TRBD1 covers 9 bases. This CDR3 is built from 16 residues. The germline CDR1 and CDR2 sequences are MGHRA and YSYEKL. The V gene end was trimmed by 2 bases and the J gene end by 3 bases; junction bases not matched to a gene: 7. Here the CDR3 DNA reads TGCGCCAGCAGCCAAATGGGGGGACAGGGAGACTATGGCTACACCTTC. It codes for CASSQMGGQGDYGYTF.

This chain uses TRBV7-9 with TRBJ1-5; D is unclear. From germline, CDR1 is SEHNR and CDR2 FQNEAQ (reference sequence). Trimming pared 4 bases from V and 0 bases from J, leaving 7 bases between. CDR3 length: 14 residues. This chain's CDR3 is CASSSGFSNQPQHF. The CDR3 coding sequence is TGTGCCAGCAGCTCGGGTTTTAGCAATCAGCCCCAGCATTTT.

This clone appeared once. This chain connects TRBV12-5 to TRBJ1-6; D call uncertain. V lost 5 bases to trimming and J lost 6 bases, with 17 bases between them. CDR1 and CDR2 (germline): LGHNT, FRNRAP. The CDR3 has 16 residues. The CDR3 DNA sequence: TGTGCTAGTGGTCCCTCGTCTTGGACTCCTAATTCACCCCTCCACTTT. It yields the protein CASGPSSWTPNSPLHF.

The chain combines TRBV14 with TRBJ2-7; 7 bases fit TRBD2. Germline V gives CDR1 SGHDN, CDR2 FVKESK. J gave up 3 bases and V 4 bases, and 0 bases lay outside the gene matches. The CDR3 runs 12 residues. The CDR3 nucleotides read TGTGCCAGCAGCCGGGGGGGCTACGAGCAGTACTTC. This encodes CASSRGGYEQYF.

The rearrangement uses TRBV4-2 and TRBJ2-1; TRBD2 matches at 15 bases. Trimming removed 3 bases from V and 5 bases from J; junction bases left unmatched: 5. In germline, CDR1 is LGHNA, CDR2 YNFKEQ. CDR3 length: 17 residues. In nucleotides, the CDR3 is TGTGCCAGCAGCCAGGGACTAGCGGGAGGAGGGGACAATGAGCAGTTCTTC. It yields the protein CASSQGLAGGGDNEQFF.

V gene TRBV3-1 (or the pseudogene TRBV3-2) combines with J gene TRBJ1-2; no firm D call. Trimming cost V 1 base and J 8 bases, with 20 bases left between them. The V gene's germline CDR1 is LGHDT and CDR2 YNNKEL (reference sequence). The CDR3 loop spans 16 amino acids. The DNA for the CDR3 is TGTGCCAGCAGCCAAGTGTGGTCGTCAGGATTTCACGGCTACACCTTC. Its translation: CASSQVWSSGFHGYTF.